The TCR beta chain under discussion was sequenced for a study of T cells in Graves' hyperthyroidism and ophthalmopathy. Exclusion followed for patients with uncontrolled infection, other autoimmune disease, pregnancy or lactation. The CDR3 has 13 amino acids. Germline lookup yields CDR1 MNHEY and CDR2 SVGAGI. V lost 4 bases, J lost 14 bases, and 15 bases lay in between. Study results and limitations: Ophthalmopathy could be told apart from stable hyperthyroidism with a 13 V-J model. In blood, most of the thyroid clonotypes expanded above 0.001 were also present.

Regarding this clonotype: Its cognate antigen is unknown.

The investigators amplified TCR beta CDR3 regions from RNA transcripts. A set of HTBI primers served as the primers for a first-round RT-PCR of the TCR CDR3. TCRdb ran MiXCR on the multiplex PCR reads and lists one entry per CDR3 protein. The table shows approximately 510,000 distinct CDR3 sequences, with over 35% occurring only once. The sample comprised peripheral blood or thyroid tissue (not recorded which). This rearrangement joins TRBV6-5 to TRBJ1-6; D is unresolved. The TCR comes from an adult woman with Graves' disease, either hyperthyroidism or ophthalmopathy (not recorded which). The CDR3 protein is CASSLTPLLALHF. The CDR3 DNA follows: TGTGCCAGCAGTTTAACACCTCTTTTGGCCCTCCACTTT.